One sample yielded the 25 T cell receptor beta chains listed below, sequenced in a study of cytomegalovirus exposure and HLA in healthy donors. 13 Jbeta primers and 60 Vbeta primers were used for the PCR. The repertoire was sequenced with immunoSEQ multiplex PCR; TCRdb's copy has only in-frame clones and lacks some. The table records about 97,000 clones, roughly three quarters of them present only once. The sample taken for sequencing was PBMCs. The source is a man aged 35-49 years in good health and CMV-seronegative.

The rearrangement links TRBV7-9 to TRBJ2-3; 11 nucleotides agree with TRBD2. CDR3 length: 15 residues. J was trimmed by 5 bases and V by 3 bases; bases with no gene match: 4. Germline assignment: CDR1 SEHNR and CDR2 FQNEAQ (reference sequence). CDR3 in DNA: TGTGCCAGCAGCTTCCCTAGCGGGGGGCAAGATACGCAGTATTTT. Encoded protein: CASSFPSGGQDTQYF.

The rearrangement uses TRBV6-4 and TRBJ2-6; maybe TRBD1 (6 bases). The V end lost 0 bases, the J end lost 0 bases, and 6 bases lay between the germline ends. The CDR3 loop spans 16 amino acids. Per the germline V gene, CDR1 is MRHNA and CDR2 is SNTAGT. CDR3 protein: CASSDSDSSGANVLTF. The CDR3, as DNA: TGTGCCAGCAGTGACTCGGACAGCTCTGGGGCCAACGTCCTGACTTTC.

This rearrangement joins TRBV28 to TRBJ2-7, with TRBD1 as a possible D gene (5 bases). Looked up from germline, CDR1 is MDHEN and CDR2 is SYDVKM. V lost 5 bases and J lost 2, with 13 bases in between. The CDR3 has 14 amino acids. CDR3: CASSPSRGTYEQYV. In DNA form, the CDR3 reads TGTGCCAGCAGTCCTTCTAGGGGAACCTACGAGCAGTACGTC.

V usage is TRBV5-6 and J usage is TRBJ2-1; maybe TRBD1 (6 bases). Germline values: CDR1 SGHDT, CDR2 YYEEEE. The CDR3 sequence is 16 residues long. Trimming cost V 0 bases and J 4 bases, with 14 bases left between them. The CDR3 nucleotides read TGTGCCAGCAGCTTGGGGGACATCGGGAAATACAATGAGCAGTTCTTC. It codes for CASSLGDIGKYNEQFF.

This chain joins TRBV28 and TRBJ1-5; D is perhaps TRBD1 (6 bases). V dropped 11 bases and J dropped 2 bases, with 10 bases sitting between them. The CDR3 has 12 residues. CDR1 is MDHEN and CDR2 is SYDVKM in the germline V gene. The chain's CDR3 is CAGGGGNQPQHF. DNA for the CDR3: TGTGCCGGGGGGGGCGGCAATCAGCCCCAGCATTTT.

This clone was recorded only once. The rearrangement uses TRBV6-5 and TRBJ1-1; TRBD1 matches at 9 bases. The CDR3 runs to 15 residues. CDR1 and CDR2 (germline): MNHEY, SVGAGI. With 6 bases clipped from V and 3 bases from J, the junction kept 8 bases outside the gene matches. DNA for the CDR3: TGTGCCAGCAGCCGACAGGGGGTAAGAGACACTGAAGCTTTCTTT. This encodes CASSRQGVRDTEAFF.

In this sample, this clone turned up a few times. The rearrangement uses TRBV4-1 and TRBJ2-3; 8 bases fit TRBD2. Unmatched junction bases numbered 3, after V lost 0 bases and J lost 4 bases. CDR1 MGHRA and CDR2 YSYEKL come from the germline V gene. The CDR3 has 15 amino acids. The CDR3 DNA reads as TGCGCCAGCAGCCAAGACACGGGGGGGCCAGATACGCAGTATTTT. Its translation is CASSQDTGGPDTQYF.

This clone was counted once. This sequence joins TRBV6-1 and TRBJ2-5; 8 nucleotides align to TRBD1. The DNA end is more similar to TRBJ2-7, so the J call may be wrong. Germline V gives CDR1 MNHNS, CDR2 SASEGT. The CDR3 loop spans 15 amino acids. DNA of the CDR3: TGTGCCAGCAGTGTATTGGGACAGGCAGCCTACGAGCAGTACTTC. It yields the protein CASSVLGQAAYEQYF.

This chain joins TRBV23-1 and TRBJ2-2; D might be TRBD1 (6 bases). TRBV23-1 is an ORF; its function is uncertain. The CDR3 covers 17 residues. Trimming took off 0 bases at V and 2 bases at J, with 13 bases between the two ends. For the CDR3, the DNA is TGCGCCAGCAGTCAATCGTGCAGGGGTTGTAACACCGGGGAGCTGTTTTTT. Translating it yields CASSQSCRGCNTGELFF.

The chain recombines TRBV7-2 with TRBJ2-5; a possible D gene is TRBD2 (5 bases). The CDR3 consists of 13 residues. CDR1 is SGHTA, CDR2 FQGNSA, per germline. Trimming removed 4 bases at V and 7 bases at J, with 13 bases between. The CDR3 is CASSSPGKATQYF. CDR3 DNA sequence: TGTGCCAGCAGCTCGCCCGGGAAAGCGACCCAGTACTTC.

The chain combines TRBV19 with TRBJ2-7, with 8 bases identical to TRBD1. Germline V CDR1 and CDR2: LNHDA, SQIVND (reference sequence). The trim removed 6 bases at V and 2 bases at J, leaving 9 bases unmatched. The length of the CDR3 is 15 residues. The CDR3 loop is CASSIPGQGTYEQYF. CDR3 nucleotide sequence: TGTGCCAGTAGCATCCCAGGACAGGGCACCTACGAGCAGTACTTC.

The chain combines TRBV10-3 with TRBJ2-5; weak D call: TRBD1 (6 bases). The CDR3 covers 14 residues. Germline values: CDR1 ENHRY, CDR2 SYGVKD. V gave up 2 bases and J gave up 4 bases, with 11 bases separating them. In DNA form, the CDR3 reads TGTGCCATCAGTGAGAACAGGGTGGGAGAGACCCAGTACTTC. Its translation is CAISENRVGETQYF.

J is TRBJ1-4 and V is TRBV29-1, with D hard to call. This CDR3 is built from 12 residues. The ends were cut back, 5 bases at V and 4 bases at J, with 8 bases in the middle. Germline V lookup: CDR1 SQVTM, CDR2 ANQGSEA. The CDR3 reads CSVTLYNEKLFF. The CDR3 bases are TGCAGCGTTACATTATATAATGAAAAACTGTTTTTT.

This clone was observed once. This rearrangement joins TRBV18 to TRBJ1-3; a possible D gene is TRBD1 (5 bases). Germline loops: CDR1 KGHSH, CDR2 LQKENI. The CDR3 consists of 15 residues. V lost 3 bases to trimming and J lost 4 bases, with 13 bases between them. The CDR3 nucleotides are TGTGCCAGCTCACCGCCCGGTCCAGGGGGAAACACCATATATTTT. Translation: CASSPPGPGGNTIYF.

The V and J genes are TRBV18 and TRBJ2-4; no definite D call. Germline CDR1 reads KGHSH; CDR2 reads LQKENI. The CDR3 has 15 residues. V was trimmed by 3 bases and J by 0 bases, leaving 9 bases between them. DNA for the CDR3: TGTGCCAGCTCACCTCCACTTATAGCCAAAAACATTCAGTACTTC. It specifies CASSPPLIAKNIQYF.

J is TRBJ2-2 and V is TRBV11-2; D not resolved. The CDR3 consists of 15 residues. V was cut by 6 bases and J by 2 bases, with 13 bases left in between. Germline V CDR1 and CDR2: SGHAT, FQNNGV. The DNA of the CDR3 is TGTGCCAGCAGTCGTTCCGGGTATAACACCGGGGAGCTGTTTTTT. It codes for CASSRSGYNTGELFF.

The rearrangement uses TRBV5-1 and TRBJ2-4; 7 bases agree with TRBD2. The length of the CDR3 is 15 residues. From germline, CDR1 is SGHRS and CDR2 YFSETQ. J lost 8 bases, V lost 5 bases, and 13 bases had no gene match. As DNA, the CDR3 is TGCGCCAGCAGTGCTCTCAAAAGGGAGGGAGACATTCAGTACTTC. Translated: CASSALKREGDIQYF.

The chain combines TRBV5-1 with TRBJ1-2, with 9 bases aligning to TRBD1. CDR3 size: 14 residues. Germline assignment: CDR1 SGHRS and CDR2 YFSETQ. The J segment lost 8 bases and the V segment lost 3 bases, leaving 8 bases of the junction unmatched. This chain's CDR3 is CASSSVTGGGGYTF. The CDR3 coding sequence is TGCGCCAGCAGCTCGGTGACAGGGGGAGGGGGCTACACCTTC.

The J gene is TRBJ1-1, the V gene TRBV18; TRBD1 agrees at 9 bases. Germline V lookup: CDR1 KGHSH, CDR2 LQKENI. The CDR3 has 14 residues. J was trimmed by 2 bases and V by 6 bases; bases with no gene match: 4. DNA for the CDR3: TGTGCCAGCTCGGCACAGGGGGCTAACACTGAAGCTTTCTTT. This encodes CASSAQGANTEAFF.

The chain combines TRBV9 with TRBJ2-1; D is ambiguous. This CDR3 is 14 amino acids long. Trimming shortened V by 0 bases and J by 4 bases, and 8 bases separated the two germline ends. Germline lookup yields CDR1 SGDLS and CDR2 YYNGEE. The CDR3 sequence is CASSVVPGYNEQFF. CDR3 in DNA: TGTGCCAGCAGCGTAGTTCCAGGTTACAATGAGCAGTTCTTC.

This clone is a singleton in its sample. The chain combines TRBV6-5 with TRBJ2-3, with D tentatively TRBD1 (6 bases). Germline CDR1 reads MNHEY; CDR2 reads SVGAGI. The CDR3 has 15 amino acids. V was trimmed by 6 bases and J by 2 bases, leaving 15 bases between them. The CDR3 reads CASSPGVRITDTQYF. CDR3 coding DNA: TGTGCCAGCAGCCCAGGGGTTCGGATCACAGATACGCAGTATTTT.

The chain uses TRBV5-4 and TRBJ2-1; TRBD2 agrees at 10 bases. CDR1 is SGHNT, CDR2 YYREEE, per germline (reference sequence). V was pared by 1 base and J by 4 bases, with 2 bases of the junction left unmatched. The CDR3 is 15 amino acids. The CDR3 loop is CASSLTSGVYNEQFF. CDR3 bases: TGTGCCAGCAGCTTGACTAGCGGGGTGTACAATGAGCAGTTCTTC.

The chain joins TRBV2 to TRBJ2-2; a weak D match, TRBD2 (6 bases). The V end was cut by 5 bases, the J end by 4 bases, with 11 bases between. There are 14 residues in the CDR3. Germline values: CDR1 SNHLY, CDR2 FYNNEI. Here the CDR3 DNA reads TGTGCCAGCAGTAGGGACTGGACCACCGGGGAGCTGTTTTTT. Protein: CASSRDWTTGELFF. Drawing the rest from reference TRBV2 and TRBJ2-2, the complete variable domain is EPEVTQTPSHQVTQMGQEVILRCVPISNHLYFYWYRQILGQKVEFLVSFYNNEISEKSEIFDDQFSVERPDGSNFTLKIRSTKLEDSAMYFCASSRDWTTGELFFGEGSRLTVL.

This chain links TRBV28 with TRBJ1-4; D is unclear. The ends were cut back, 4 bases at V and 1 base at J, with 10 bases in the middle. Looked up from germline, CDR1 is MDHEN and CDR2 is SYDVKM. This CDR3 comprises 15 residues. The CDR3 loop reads CASSSPTETNEKLFF. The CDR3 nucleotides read TGTGCCAGCAGTTCACCTACTGAAACTAATGAAAAACTGTTTTTT.

The DNA of the CDR3 is TGCGCCAGCAGCCCCGGACAGGGCCCTTCCTACGAGCAGTACTTC. Translated: CASSPGQGPSYEQYF. The gene calls are TRBV4-1 and TRBJ2-7; 8 bases align to TRBD1. The CDR3 contains 15 residues. The J segment lost 1 base and the V segment lost 4 bases, leaving 6 bases of the junction unmatched. Germline V gene sequence: CDR1 MGHRA, CDR2 YSYEKL.